Below are 14 T cell receptor beta chains sequenced from a single sample in a study of blood T cell repertoires in COVID-19. Sequencing used immunoSEQ multiplex PCR; TCRdb keeps in-frame clones, though not all of them. This table has about 170,000 clones, roughly 90% appearing once. Material: peripheral blood. These receptors were collected from a young man with COVID-19, enrolled during active disease.

The rearrangement links TRBV19 to TRBJ2-1; D unclear. CDR1 LNHDA and CDR2 SQIVND come from the germline V gene (reference sequence). The CDR3 length is 15 residues. V lost 3 bases and J lost 9, with 18 bases in between. The CDR3 protein is CASSIKAPSSGEQFF. The CDR3 nucleotides are TGTGCCAGTAGTATTAAGGCCCCTAGTTCGGGTGAGCAGTTCTTC.

This clone was counted only a few times. The CDR3 DNA is TGTGCCTGGGGGACCTTAGGGGCCCTCCACTTT. This codes for CAWGTLGALHF. The chain uses TRBV30 and TRBJ1-6; D might be TRBD1 (5 bases). The CDR3 extends over 11 amino acids. Trimming cost V 5 bases and J 14 bases, with 13 bases left between them. From germline, CDR1 is GTSNPN and CDR2 SVGIG (reference sequence). The variable domain in full, completed from reference TRBV30 and TRBJ1-6, reads SQTIHQWPATLVQPVGSPLSLECTVEGTSNPNLYWYRQAAGRGLQLLFYSVGIGQISSEVPQNLSASRPQDRQFILSSKKLLLSDSGFYLCAWGTLGALHFGNGTRLTVT.

This chain joins TRBV18 and TRBJ1-6, with TRBD1 matching over 8 bases. The V gene's germline CDR1 is KGHSH and CDR2 LQKENI. The V and J ends lost 4 bases and 6 bases, in that order; junction bases with no gene match: 2. The CDR3 is 14 residues long. For the CDR3, the DNA is TGTGCCAGCTCACAGGACAGGGTTAATTCACCCCTCCACTTT. The encoded protein is CASSQDRVNSPLHF.

This clone was seen only once. The chain carries TRBV7-8 and TRBJ1-5; 7 bases map to TRBD1. The V gene's germline CDR1 is SGHVS and CDR2 FQNEAQ. The V segment lost 3 bases and the J segment 4 bases; nucleotides outside the gene matches: 3. The CDR3 length is 14 residues. CDR3 residues: CASSFDRVNQPQHF. CDR3 sequence (DNA): TGTGCCAGCAGCTTTGACAGGGTTAATCAGCCCCAGCATTTT.

The rearrangement joins TRBV27 to TRBJ2-3; tentatively, D is TRBD2 (6 bases). CDR1 is MNHEY, CDR2 SMNVEV, per germline (reference sequence). The CDR3 is 14 amino acids. With 7 bases removed from V and 0 bases from J, the gap between germline ends came to 11 bases. In DNA, the CDR3 is TGTGCCAGCATGAGGCGGGACAGCACAGATACGCAGTATTTT. Translating it yields CASMRRDSTDTQYF.

The chain has TRBV6-5 and TRBJ2-7, with TRBD1 identical over 8 bases. This CDR3 has 14 amino acids. CDR1 MNHEY and CDR2 SVGAGI come from the germline V gene. V was clipped by 10 bases and J by 0 bases; unmatched bases: 8. The CDR3 coding sequence is TGTGCCACCGTCAGGGGGCTTTCCTCCTACGAGCAGTACTTC. The encoded protein is CATVRGLSSYEQYF.

The genes are TRBV7-3 and TRBJ1-5; D is unclear. Between the trimmed V and J ends, which lost 8 bases and 3 bases, there was a span of 23 bases. The V gene's germline CDR1 is SGHTA and CDR2 FQGTGA. The CDR3 spans 17 residues. In nucleotides, the CDR3 is TGTGCCAGCCCGTCCCCCCGAAACCGCTACTTCAATCAGCCCCAGCATTTT. Translation: CASPSPRNRYFNQPQHF.

The chain recombines TRBV7-9 with TRBJ1-1; a weak D match, TRBD1 (5 bases). Germline CDR1 reads SEHNR; CDR2 reads FQNEAQ (reference sequence). The CDR3 runs 14 residues. V dropped 1 base and J dropped 5 bases, with 11 bases sitting between them. This CDR3 reads CASSLGSGWTEAFF. For the CDR3, the DNA is TGTGCCAGCAGCTTAGGCTCAGGGTGGACTGAAGCTTTCTTT.

V is TRBV4-3 and J is TRBJ2-2, with D possibly TRBD2 on 6 matching bases. CDR3 length: 16 residues. Germline CDR1 and CDR2: LGHNA and YSLEER. The V end was cut by 1 base, the J end by 5 bases, with 14 bases between. CDR3 in amino acids: CASSQVWGDVTGELFF. CDR3 in DNA: TGCGCCAGCAGCCAAGTTTGGGGGGATGTGACCGGGGAGCTGTTTTTT.

The gene calls are TRBV25-1 and TRBJ2-7, with TRBD2 matching 10 bases. CDR1 and CDR2 (germline): MGHDK, SYGVNS. The CDR3 is 16 residues long. V was pared by 3 bases and J by 1 base, with 6 bases of the junction left unmatched. The CDR3 loop reads CASSDFSGRGSYEQYF. CDR3 DNA sequence: TGTGCCAGCAGTGATTTCAGCGGGAGGGGTTCCTACGAGCAGTACTTC.

The V call is TRBV9, the J call TRBJ1-6; D is unresolved. V lost 0 bases, J lost 11 bases, and 9 bases lay in between. Looked up from germline, CDR1 is SGDLS and CDR2 is YYNGEE. This CDR3 region has 13 residues. The CDR3 nucleotides are TGTGCCAGCAGCGTAGATCTAGTTCCACCCCTCCACTTT. Amino acids: CASSVDLVPPLHF. Variable domain in full (rest from reference TRBV9 and TRBJ1-6): DSGVTQTPKHLITATGQRVTLRCSPRSGDLSVYWYQQSLDQGLQFLIQYYNGEERAKGNILERFSAQQFPDLHSELNLSSLELGDSALYFCASSVDLVPPLHFGNGTRLTVT.

The chain links TRBV5-1 to TRBJ1-2, with 8 positions matching TRBD1. Germline lookup yields CDR1 SGHRS and CDR2 YFSETQ. The CDR3 is made up of 14 amino acids. V was clipped by 4 bases and J by 7 bases; unmatched bases: 9. The CDR3: CASSPGQGVGGYTF. CDR3 sequence (DNA): TGCGCCAGCAGCCCTGGACAGGGCGTCGGTGGCTACACCTTC.

This clone was detected only once. This sample includes further DNA sequences coding for the same CDR3. This chain joins TRBV5-1 and TRBJ2-1; 13 nucleotides align to TRBD2. Germline V gene sequence: CDR1 SGHRS, CDR2 YFSETQ. The V segment lost 4 bases and the J segment 0 bases; nucleotides outside the gene matches: 7. The CDR3 has 18 residues. CDR3 sequence (DNA): TGCGCCAGCAGCCTGACTAGCGGGGGGCCCAGCTCCTACAATGAGCAGTTCTTC. Encoded protein: CASSLTSGGPSSYNEQFF.

The chain combines TRBV11-2 with TRBJ2-7; maybe TRBD2 (6 bases). Germline lookup yields CDR1 SGHAT and CDR2 FQNNGV. Deletions cut 1 base from V and 4 bases from J, with 11 bases between. The CDR3 contains 14 residues. CDR3 in DNA: TGTGCCAGCAGCTTAGCGGGAGTGGGGTACGAGCAGTACTTC. It is translated as CASSLAGVGYEQYF.